This T cell receptor (beta chain) was sequenced for a study of T cell responses to AZD1222 COVID-19 vaccine. Notes on the study in general: Nearly half of the spike-specific TCRs reportedly recognize variant regions that carry no mutations. The repertoires were collected only after the peak T cell response. Clonal diversity was possibly underestimated, and the donors were mostly white British, with more females.

Germline CDR1 reads MNHEY; CDR2 reads SMNVEV (reference sequence). V shed 6 bases, J shed 7 bases, and the junction held 9 bases outside the gene matches. The CDR3 is 15 amino acids. On this clone itself: Its antigen is currently unknown.

Some clones are missing from TCRdb's copy, which holds only in-frame ones; the method was immunoSEQ multiplex PCR. Among roughly 120,000 clones listed, roughly 84% were seen once. The chain is built from TRBV27 and TRBJ1-6; TRBD1 matches at 7 bases. This TCR was sampled from an adult in good health. Material: peripheral blood, obtained on day 0 of AZD1222 vaccination. The CDR3, as DNA: TGTGCCAGCAGGACAAGACAGGGAGAAAATTCACCCCTCCACTTT. Protein sequence: CASRTRQGENSPLHF.